Described below is a single T cell receptor beta chain sequence and its context. The record originates from a study of Tregs in tolerant kidney transplant recipients. Libraries were prepared by immunoSEQ multiplex PCR; TCRdb keeps only in-frame clonotypes and omits some of them. Of over 50,000 clones in the sample, roughly 88% were seen once. The CDR3 loop spans 15 amino acids. V lost 7 bases, J lost 0 bases, and 13 bases lay in between. Germline loops: CDR1 SGHNT, CDR2 YENEEA. This sequence joins TRBV11-3 and TRBJ2-4; no definite D call. The TCR was taken from a human donor who received a combined kidney and bone marrow transplant. Sequenced material: Tregs from blood, taken before the transplant. The DNA of the CDR3 is TGTGCCAGCATCCAGGACGCAATAGCCAAAAACATTCAGTACTTC. Its protein product is CASIQDAIAKNIQYF.